This record looks at one T cell receptor (beta chain) sequence and its context. The antigen remains undetermined. This record comes from a study of OX40 agonist ivuxolimab in advanced cancers. About the research overall: Ivuxolimab, which is an agonistic anti-OX40 (CD134) antibody, was administered to the patients. Study-level results: Also present in some nonresponders was a low level of normalized T-cell clonal expansion.

Assay: immunoSEQ multiplex PCR; the TCRdb copy retains only in-frame clones and omits some. Of 7,400 or so clones listed, nearly 90% are singletons. The CDR3 sequence is 18 residues long. Trimming left V 4 bases short and J 5 bases short, with 27 bases between. Per the germline V gene, CDR1 is MNHEY and CDR2 is SMNVEV (reference sequence). The sequencing here drew on CD4+ or CD8+ T cells sorted from blood, taken in a trial of the OX40 agonist ivuxolimab. The receptor's source is an adult with an advanced solid tumor such as melanoma, head and neck, liver or kidney cancer. The chain has TRBV27 and TRBJ2-7, with a possible D match to TRBD2 (5 bases). CDR3 sequence (DNA): TGTGCCAGCAGTTCACCCCCCCTCCAGAGGGAGATCGTCAACGAGCAGTACTTC. Residues: CASSSPPLQREIVNEQYF.